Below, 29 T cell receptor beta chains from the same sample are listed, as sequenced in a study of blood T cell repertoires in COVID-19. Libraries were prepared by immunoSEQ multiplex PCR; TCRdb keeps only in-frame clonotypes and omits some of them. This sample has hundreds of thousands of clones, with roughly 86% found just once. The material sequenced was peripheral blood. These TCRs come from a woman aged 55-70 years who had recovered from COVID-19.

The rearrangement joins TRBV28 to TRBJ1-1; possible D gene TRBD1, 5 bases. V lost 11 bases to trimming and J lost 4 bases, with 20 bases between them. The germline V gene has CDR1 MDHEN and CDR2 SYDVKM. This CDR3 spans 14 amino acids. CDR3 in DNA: TGTGCCGGTAAGGACGGGGGATGGGGCACTGAAGCTTTCTTT. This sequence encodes CAGKDGGWGTEAFF. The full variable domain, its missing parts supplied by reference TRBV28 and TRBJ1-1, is DVKVTQSSRYLVKRTGEKVFLECVQDMDHENMFWYRQDPGLGLRLIYFSYDVKMKEKGDIPEGYSVSREKKERFSLILESASTNQTSMYLCAGKDGGWGTEAFFGQGTRLTVV.

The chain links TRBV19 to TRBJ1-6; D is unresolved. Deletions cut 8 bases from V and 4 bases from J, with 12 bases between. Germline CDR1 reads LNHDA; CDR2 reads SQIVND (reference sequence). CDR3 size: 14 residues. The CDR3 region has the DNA TGTGCCAGTCCATTGCGGCAGTATAATTCACCCCTCCACTTT. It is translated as CASPLRQYNSPLHF.

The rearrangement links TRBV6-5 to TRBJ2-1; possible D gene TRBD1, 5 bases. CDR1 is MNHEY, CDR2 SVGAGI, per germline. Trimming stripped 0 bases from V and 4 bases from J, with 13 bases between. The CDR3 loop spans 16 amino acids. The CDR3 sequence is CASSYSTRVEYNEQFF. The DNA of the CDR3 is TGTGCCAGCAGTTACTCGACCAGGGTTGAGTACAATGAGCAGTTCTTC.

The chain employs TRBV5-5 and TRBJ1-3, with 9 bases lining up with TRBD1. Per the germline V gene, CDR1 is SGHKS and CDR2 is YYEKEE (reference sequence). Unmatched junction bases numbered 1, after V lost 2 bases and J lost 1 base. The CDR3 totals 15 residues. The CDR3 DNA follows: TGTGCCAGCAGCTTCGGGACAGGGTCTGGAAACACCATATATTTT. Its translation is CASSFGTGSGNTIYF.

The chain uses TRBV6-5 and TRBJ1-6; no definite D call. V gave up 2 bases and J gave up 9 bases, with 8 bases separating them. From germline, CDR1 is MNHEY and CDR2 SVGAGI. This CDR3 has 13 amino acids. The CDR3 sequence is CASSYGPTSPLHF. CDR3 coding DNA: TGTGCCAGCAGTTACGGGCCCACTTCACCCCTCCACTTT.

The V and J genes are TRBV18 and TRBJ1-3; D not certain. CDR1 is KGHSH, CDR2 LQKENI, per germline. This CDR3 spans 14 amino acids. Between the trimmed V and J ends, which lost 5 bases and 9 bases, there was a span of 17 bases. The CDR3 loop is CASSSRLPEGTIYF. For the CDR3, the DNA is TGTGCCAGCTCATCCCGACTCCCAGAGGGCACCATATATTTT.

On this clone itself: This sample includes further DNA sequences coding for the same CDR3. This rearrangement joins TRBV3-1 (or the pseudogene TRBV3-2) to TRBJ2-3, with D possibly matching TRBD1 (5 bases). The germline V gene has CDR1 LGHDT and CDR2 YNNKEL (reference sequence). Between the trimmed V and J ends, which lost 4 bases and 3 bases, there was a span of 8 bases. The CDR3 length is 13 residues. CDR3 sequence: CASSPPGTDTQYF. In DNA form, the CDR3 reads TGTGCCAGCAGCCCCCCAGGGACAGATACGCAGTATTTT.

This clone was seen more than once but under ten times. Here the CDR3 DNA reads TGTGCCAGCGAGACAGACACAAATCAGCCCCAGCATTTT. This sequence encodes CASETDTNQPQHF. The chain joins TRBV2 to TRBJ1-5; D is possibly TRBD1 (5 bases). Trimming shortened V by 8 bases and J by 4 bases, and 12 bases separated the two germline ends. This CDR3 spans 13 amino acids. CDR1 is SNHLY and CDR2 is FYNNEI in the germline V gene.

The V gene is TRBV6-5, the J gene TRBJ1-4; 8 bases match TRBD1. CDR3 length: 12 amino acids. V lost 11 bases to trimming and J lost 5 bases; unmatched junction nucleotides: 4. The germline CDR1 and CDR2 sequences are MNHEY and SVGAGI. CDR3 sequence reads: CASRTGNEKLFF. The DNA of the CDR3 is TGTGCCTCACGGACAGGGAATGAAAAACTGTTTTTT.

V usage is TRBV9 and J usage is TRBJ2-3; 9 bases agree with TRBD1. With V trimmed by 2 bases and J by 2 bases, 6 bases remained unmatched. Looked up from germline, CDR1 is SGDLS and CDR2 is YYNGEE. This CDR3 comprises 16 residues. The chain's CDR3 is CASSVGTGRYTDTQYF. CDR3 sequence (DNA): TGTGCCAGCAGCGTTGGGACAGGGAGATACACAGATACGCAGTATTTT.

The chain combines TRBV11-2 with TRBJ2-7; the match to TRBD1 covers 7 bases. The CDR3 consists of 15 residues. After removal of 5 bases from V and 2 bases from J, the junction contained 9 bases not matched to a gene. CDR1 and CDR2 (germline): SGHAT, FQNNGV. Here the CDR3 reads CASSGYRGPPYEQYF. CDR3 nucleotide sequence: TGTGCCAGCAGCGGCTACAGGGGACCCCCCTACGAGCAGTACTTC.

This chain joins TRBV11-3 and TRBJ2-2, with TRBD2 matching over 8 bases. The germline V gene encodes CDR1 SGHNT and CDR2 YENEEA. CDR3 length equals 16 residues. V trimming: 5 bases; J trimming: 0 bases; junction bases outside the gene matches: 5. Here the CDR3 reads CASSREGAANTGELFF. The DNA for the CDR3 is TGTGCCAGCAGCCGGGAGGGTGCTGCGAACACCGGGGAGCTGTTTTTT.

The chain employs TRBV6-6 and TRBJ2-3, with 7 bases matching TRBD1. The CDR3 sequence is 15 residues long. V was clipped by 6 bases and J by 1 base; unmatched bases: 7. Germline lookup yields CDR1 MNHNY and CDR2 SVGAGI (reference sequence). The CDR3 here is CASSRIQGRTDTQYF. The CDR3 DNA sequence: TGTGCCAGCAGCCGCATACAGGGGCGCACAGATACGCAGTATTTT.

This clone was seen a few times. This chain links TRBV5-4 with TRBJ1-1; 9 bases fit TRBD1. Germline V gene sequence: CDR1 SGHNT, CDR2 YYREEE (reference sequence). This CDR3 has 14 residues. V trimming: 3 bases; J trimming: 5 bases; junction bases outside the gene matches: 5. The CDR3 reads CASSWDRVLTEAFF. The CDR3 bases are TGTGCCAGCAGCTGGGACAGGGTACTGACTGAAGCTTTCTTT.

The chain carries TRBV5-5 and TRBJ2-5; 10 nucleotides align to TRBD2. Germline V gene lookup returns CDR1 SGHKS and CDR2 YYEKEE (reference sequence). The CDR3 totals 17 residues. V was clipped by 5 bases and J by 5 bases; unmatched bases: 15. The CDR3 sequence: CASRSQPGLATRETQYF. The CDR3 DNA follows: TGTGCCAGCAGATCACAGCCGGGACTAGCGACGAGGGAGACCCAGTACTTC.

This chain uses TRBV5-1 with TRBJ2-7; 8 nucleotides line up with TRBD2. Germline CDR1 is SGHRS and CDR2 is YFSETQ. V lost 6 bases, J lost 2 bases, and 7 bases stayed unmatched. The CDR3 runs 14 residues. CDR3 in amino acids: CASNPGGSAYEQYF. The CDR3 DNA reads TGCGCCAGCAACCCGGGGGGGAGTGCCTACGAGCAGTACTTC.

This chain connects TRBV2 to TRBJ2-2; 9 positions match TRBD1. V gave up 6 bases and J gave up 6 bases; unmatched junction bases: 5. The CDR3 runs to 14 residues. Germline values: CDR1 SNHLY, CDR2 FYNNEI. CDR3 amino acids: CASRVDRGSGELFF. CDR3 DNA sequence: TGTGCCAGCAGGGTAGACAGGGGGTCCGGGGAGCTGTTTTTT.

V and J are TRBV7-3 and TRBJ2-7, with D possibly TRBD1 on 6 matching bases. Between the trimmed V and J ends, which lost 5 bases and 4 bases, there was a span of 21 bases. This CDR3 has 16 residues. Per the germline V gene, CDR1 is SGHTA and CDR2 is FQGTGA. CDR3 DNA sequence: TGTGCCAGCAGCCCGACAGGAGCGACGGACCCGTACGAGCAGTACTTC. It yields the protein CASSPTGATDPYEQYF.

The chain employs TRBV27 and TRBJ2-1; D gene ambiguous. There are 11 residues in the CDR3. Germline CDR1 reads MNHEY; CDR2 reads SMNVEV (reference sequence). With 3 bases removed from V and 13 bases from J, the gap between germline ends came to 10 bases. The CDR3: CASSFPGRQFF. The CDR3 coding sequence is TGTGCCAGCAGTTTTCCTGGTAGACAGTTCTTC.

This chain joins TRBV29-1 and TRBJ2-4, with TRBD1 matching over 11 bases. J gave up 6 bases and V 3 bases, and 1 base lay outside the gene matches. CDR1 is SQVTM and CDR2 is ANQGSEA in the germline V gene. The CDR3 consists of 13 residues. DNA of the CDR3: TGCAGCGTTGAGGGGACAGGGGGAAACATTCAGTACTTC. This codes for CSVEGTGGNIQYF.

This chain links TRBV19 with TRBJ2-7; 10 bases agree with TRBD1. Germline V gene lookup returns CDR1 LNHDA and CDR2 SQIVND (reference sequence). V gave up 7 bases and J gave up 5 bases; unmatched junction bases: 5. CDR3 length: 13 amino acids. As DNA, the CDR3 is TGTGCCAGTACGCAAGGACAGGGGGACGAGCAGTACTTC. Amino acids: CASTQGQGDEQYF.

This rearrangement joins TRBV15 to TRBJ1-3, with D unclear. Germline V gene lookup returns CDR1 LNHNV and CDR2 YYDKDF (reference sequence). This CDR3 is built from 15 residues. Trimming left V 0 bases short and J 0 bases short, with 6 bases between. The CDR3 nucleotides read TGTGCCACCAGCAGAGAACAGAGCTCTGGAAACACCATATATTTT. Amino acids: CATSREQSSGNTIYF.

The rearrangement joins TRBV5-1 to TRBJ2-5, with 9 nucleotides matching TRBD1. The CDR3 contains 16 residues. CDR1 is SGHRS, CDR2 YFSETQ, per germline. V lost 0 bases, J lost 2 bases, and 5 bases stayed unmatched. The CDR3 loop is CASSLDFGTGQETQYF. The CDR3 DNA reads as TGCGCCAGCAGCTTGGACTTTGGGACAGGGCAAGAGACCCAGTACTTC.

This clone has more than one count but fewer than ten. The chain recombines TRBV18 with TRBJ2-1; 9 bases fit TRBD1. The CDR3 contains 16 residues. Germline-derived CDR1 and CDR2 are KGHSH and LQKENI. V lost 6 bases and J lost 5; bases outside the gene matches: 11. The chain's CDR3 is CASSPGQGFLDNEQFF. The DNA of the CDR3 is TGTGCCAGCTCCCCCGGACAGGGGTTTCTCGACAATGAGCAGTTCTTC.

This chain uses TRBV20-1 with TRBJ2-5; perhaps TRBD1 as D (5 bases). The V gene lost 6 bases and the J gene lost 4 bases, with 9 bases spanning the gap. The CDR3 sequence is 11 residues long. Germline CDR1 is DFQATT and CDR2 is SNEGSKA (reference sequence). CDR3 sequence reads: CSALTAETQYF. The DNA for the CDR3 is TGCAGTGCATTGACAGCAGAGACCCAGTACTTC.

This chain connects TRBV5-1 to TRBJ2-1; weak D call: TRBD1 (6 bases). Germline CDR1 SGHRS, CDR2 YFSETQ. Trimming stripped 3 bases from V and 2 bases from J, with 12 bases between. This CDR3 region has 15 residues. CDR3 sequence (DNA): TGCGCCAGCAGCTCGTACAGGGCTACCTACAATGAGCAGTTCTTC. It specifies CASSSYRATYNEQFF.

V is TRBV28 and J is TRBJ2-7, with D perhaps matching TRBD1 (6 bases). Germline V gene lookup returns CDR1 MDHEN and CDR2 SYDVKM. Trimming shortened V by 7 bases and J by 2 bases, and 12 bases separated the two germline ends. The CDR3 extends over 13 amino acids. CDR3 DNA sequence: TGTGCCAGCACCTCCCAGGGGCCCTACGAGCAGTACTTC. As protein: CASTSQGPYEQYF.

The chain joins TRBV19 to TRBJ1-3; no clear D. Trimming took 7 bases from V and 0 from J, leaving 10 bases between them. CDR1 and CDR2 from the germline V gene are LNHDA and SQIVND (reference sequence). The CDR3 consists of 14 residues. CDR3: CASTQQISGNTIYF. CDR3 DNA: TGTGCCAGTACCCAACAAATCTCTGGAAACACCATATATTTT.

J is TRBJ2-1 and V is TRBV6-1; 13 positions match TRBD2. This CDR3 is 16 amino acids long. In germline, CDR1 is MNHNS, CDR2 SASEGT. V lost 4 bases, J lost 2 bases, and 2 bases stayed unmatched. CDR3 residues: CASSGGLAGPYNEQFF. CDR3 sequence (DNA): TGTGCCAGCAGTGGGGGACTAGCGGGGCCCTACAATGAGCAGTTCTTC.